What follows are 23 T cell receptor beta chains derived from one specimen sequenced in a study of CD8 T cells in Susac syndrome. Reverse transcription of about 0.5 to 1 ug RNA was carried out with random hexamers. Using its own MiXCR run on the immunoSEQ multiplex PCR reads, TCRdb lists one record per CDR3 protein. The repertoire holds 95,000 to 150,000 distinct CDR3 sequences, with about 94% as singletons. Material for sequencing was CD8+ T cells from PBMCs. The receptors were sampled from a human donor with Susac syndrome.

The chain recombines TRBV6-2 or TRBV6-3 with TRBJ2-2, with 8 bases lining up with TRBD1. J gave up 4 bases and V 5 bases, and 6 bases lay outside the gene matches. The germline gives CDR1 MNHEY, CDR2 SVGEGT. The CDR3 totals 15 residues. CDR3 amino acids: CASSQTGAGTGELFF. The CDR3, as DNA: TGTGCCAGCAGTCAGACAGGGGCGGGCACCGGGGAGCTGTTTTTT.

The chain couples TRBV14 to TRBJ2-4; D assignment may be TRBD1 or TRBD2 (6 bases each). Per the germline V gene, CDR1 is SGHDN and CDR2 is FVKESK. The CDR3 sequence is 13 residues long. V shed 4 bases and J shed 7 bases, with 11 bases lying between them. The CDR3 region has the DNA TGTGCCAGCAGCCCACGGGGGCTGAACATTCAGTACTTC. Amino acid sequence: CASSPRGLNIQYF.

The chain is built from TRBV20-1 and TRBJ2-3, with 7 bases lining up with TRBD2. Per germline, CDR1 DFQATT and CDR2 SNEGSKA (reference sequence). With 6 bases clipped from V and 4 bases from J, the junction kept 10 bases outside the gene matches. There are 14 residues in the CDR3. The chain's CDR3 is CSARGGAGPDTQYF. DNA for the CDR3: TGCAGTGCCCGGGGAGGGGCGGGCCCAGATACGCAGTATTTT.

The CDR3 DNA sequence: TGTGCCAGCAGCCCTAGACTAGCGGGGTTACCAGATACGCAGTATTTT. This translates into CASSPRLAGLPDTQYF. The genes are TRBV7-9 and TRBJ2-3; 11 nucleotides agree with TRBD2. CDR1 and CDR2 from the germline V gene are SEHNR and FQNEAQ (reference sequence). The CDR3 sequence is 16 residues long. V gave up 5 bases and J gave up 4 bases; unmatched junction bases: 8.

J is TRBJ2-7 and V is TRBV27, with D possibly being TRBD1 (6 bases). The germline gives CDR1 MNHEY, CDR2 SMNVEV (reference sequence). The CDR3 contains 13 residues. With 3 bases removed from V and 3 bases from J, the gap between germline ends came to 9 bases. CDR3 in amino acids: CASSFRGGYEQYF. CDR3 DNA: TGTGCCAGCAGTTTTCGAGGGGGCTACGAGCAGTACTTC.

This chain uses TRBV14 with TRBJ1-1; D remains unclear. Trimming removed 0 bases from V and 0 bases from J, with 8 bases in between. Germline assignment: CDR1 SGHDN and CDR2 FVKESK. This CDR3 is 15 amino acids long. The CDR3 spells CASSQEGALNTEAFF. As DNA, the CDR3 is TGTGCCAGCAGCCAAGAAGGAGCGCTGAACACTGAAGCTTTCTTT.

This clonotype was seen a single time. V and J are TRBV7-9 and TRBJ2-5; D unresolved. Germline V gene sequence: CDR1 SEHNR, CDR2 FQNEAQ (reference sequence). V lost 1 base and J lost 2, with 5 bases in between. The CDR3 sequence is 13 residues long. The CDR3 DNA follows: TGTGCCAGCAGCTTAGTCACACAAGAGACCCAGTACTTC. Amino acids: CASSLVTQETQYF.

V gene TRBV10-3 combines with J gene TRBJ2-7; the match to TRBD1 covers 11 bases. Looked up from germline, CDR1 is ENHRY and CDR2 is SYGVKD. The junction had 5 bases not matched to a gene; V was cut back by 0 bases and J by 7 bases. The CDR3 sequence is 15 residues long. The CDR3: CAISESGQGAGEQYF. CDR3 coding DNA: TGTGCCATCAGTGAGTCCGGACAGGGGGCGGGAGAGCAGTACTTC.

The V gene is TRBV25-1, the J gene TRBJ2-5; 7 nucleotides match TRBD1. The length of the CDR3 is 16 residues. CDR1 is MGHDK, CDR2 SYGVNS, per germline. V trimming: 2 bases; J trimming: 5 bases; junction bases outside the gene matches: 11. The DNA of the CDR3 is TGTGCCAGCAGTGAACTTAGGGACAGTGGGGTGGAGACCCAGTACTTC. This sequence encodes CASSELRDSGVETQYF.

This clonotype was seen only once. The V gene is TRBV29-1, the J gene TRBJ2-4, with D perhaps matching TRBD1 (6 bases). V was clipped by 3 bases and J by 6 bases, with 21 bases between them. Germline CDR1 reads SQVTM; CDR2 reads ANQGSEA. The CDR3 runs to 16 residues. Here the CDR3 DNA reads TGCAGCGTTGAGGGGGCAGTCAAGGGGGACGTAAACATTCAGTACTTC. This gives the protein CSVEGAVKGDVNIQYF. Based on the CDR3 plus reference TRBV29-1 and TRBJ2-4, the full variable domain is SAVISQKPSRDICQRGTSLTIQCQVDSQVTMMFWYRQQPGQSLTLIATANQGSEATYESGFVIDKFPISRPNLTFSTLTVSNMSPEDSSIYLCSVEGAVKGDVNIQYFGAGTRLSVL.

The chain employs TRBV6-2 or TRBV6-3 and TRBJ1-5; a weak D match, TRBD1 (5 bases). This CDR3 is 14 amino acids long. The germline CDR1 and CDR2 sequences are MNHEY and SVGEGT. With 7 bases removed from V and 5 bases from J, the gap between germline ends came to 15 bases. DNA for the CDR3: TGTGCCAGCACCACCGGGGCGTGGGATCAGCCCCAGCATTTT. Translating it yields CASTTGAWDQPQHF.

The CDR3 reads CATSLLQSNEAFF. The CDR3, as DNA: TGTGCCACCAGTCTTCTTCAGTCGAATGAAGCTTTCTTT. The chain uses TRBV15 and TRBJ1-1, with D unclear. V was clipped by 6 bases and J by 7 bases, with 15 bases between them. CDR1 and CDR2 from the germline V gene are LNHNV and YYDKDF (reference sequence). There are 13 residues in the CDR3.

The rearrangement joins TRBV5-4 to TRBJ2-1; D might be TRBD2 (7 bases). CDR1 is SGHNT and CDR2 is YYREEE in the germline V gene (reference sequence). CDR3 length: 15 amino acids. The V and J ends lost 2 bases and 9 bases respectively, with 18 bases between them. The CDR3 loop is CASSFYGGQFGEQFF. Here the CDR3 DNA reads TGTGCCAGCAGCTTTTACGGGGGGCAGTTTGGTGAGCAGTTCTTC.

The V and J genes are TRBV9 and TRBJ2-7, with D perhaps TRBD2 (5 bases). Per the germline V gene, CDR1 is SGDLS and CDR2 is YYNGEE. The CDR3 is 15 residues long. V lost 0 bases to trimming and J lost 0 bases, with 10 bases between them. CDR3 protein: CASSVGRGVSYEQYF. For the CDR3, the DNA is TGTGCCAGCAGCGTAGGACGGGGTGTCTCCTACGAGCAGTACTTC.

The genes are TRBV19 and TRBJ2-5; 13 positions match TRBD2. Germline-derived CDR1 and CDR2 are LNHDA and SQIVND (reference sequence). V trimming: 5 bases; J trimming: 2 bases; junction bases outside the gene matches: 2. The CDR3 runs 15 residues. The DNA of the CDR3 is TGTGCCAGTAGTGCGACTAGCGGGGGGCAAGAGACCCAGTACTTC. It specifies CASSATSGGQETQYF.

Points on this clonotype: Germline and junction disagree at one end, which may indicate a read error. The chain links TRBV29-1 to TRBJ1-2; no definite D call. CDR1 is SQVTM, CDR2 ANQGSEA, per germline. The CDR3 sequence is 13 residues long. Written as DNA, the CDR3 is TGCAGCGTTGGCACCCGCGTGTCAAATGGTTTGGCCTTC. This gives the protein CSVGTRVSNGLAF.

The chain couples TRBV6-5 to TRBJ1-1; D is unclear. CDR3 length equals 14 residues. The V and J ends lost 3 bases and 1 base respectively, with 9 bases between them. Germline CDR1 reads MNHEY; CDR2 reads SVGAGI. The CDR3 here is CASSYSEGNTEAFF. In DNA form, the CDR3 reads TGTGCCAGCAGTTATAGCGAGGGGAACACTGAAGCTTTCTTT.

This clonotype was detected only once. The CDR3 region has the DNA TGTGCCAGCCTCACAGGACCGTATGGCTACACCTTC. Amino acids: CASLTGPYGYTF. This sequence joins TRBV19 and TRBJ1-2, with a tentative D call TRBD1 (5 bases). Germline CDR1 and CDR2: LNHDA and SQIVND (reference sequence). This CDR3 comprises 12 residues. V gave up 9 bases and J gave up 5 bases, with 13 bases separating them.

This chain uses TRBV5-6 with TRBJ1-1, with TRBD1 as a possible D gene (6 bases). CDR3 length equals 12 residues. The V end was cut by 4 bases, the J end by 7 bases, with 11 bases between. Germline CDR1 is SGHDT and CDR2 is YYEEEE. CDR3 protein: CASSGGADEAFF. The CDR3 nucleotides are TGTGCCAGCAGCGGGGGGGCTGATGAAGCTTTCTTT.

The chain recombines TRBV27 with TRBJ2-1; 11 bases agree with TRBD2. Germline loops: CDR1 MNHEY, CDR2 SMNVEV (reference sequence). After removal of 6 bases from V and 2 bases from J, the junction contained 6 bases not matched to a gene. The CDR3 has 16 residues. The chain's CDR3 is CASRAGSGGAYNEQFF. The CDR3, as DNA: TGTGCCAGCAGGGCGGGTAGCGGGGGGGCCTACAATGAGCAGTTCTTC.

CDR3 loop: CASSLRDYNGYEQYF. In nucleotides, the CDR3 is TGTGCCAGCAGCCTCCGGGACTACAACGGGTACGAGCAGTACTTC. The chain recombines TRBV14 with TRBJ2-7; 7 nucleotides align to TRBD2. The J segment lost 4 bases and the V segment lost 4 bases, leaving 10 bases of the junction unmatched. There are 15 residues in the CDR3. CDR1 is SGHDN and CDR2 is FVKESK in the germline V gene.

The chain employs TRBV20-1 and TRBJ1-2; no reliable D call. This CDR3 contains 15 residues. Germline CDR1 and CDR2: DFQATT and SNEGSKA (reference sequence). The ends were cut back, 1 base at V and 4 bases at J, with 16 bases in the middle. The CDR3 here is CSARGTDDLSYGYTF. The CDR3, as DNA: TGCAGTGCTAGAGGGACGGACGATCTTAGCTATGGCTACACCTTC.

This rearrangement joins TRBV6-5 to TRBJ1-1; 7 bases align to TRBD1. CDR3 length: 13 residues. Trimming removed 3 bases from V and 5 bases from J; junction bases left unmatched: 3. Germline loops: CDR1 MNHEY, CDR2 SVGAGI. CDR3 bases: TGTGCCAGCAGTTATGCAGGGGGGACTGAAGCTTTCTTT. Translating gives CASSYAGGTEAFF.